The 6 T cell receptor beta chains given below trace back to one sample, sequenced in a study of T cell responses to AZD1222 COVID-19 vaccine. TCRdb's copy holds only in-frame clones and misses some; the assay was immunoSEQ multiplex PCR. The data hold under 100,000 clones, with over 85% observed a single time. This material consisted of peripheral blood, taken 28 days after the second AZD1222 dose. All receptors come from an adult who received the AZD1222 COVID-19 vaccine.

There are a few counts of this clone. This chain links TRBV10-3 with TRBJ1-1; tentative D call: TRBD1 (5 bases). CDR1 and CDR2 from the germline V gene are ENHRY and SYGVKD. This CDR3 has 13 residues. The V and J ends lost 9 bases and 5 bases respectively, with 16 bases between them. CDR3 sequence (DNA): TGTGCCATACTACCGGGGCCCGGTACTGAAGCTTTCTTT. Amino acid sequence: CAILPGPGTEAFF.

This clone has a single count. The V and J genes are TRBV7-3 and TRBJ2-5, with D tentatively TRBD2 (6 bases). Deletions cut 1 base from V and 5 bases from J, with 11 bases between. This CDR3 contains 14 residues. The V gene's germline CDR1 is SGHTA and CDR2 FQGTGA. CDR3 sequence reads: CASSLNGGGETQYF. The CDR3 region has the DNA TGTGCCAGCAGCTTAAATGGGGGAGGCGAGACCCAGTACTTC.

The chain links TRBV5-1 to TRBJ1-6; D is undetermined. Trimming pared 1 base from V and 2 bases from J, leaving 10 bases between. Germline V gene data show CDR1 as SGHRS and CDR2 as YFSETQ. The CDR3 contains 16 residues. Here the CDR3 reads CASSLTPRTYNSPLHF. The CDR3 DNA reads as TGCGCCAGCAGCTTGACCCCAAGGACCTATAATTCACCCCTCCACTTT.

The chain joins TRBV19 to TRBJ1-5; 7 bases agree with TRBD1. The CDR3 spans 14 residues. In germline, CDR1 is LNHDA, CDR2 SQIVND (reference sequence). The junction had 8 bases not matched to a gene; V was cut back by 7 bases and J by 5 bases. CDR3 coding DNA: TGTGCCAGTAAACCCCTAGGGGGCGATCAGCCCCAGCATTTT. Its translation is CASKPLGGDQPQHF.

The chain couples TRBV2 to TRBJ2-3, with TRBD1 identical over 7 bases. In germline, CDR1 is SNHLY, CDR2 FYNNEI. This CDR3 contains 15 residues. Unmatched junction bases numbered 12, after V lost 10 bases and J lost 2 bases. CDR3 coding DNA: TGTGCCACACTCCTTAAGGGGGCAGTCACAGATACGCAGTATTTT. The encoded protein is CATLLKGAVTDTQYF.

V usage is TRBV7-9 and J usage is TRBJ1-3; D is possibly TRBD1 (6 bases). Germline CDR1 reads SEHNR; CDR2 reads FQNEAQ (reference sequence). V was clipped by 5 bases and J by 0 bases, with 14 bases between them. CDR3 length: 16 amino acids. The CDR3 coding sequence is TGTGCCAGCAGCAAAACCGGGACAAACTCTGGAAACACCATATATTTT. Its protein product is CASSKTGTNSGNTIYF.